Below, 22 T cell receptor beta chains from the same sample are listed, as sequenced in a study of response to subunit inactivated influenza vaccine. TCRdb reanalysed the RT-PCR reads using MiXCR and keeps one entry per CDR3 protein. The repertoire includes more than 150,000 distinct CDR3 sequences, approximately 8.7% of them detected once, and approximately 11% sits in the top ten. The specimen comprised non-naive T cells sorted from PBMCs, sampled on the day of vaccination. The source is a man between 45 and 60 years old who received an inactivated influenza vaccine.

This clonotype was found a few times. This sequence joins TRBV15 and TRBJ1-5; D gene unclear. Germline values: CDR1 LNHNV, CDR2 YYDKDF (reference sequence). The CDR3 has 15 amino acids. The ends were cut back, 0 bases at V and 1 base at J, with 7 bases in the middle. The CDR3 here is CATSRDTGSNQPQHF. DNA of the CDR3: TGTGCCACCAGCAGAGATACGGGGAGCAATCAGCCCCAGCATTTT. The full variable domain, completed using reference TRBV15 and TRBJ1-5, is DAMVIQNPRYQVTQFGKPVTLSCSQTLNHNVMYWYQQKSSQAPKLLFHYYDKDFNNEADTPDNFQSRRPNTSFCFLDIRSPGLGDTAMYLCATSRDTGSNQPQHFGDGTRLSIL.

In its sample, this clonotype was seen a few times. This sequence joins TRBV6-2 or TRBV6-3 and TRBJ2-1; 12 bases are shared with TRBD2. V lost 9 bases and J lost 4; bases outside the gene matches: 7. This CDR3 contains 15 residues. Germline V CDR1 and CDR2: MNHEY, SVGEGT. CDR3 amino acids: CASTLAGGGYNEQFF. The CDR3 region has the DNA TGTGCCAGTACCCTAGCGGGAGGGGGATACAATGAGCAGTTCTTC.

This clonotype appeared many times. CDR3 in DNA: TGTGCCAGCAGTTCCCCCGGGGGGCCCACAGATACGCAGTATTTT. Translating it yields CASSSPGGPTDTQYF. V usage is TRBV27 and J usage is TRBJ2-3; TRBD2 might be the D (7 bases). Germline V gives CDR1 MNHEY, CDR2 SMNVEV (reference sequence). The CDR3 contains 15 residues. V lost 4 bases and J lost 2, with 13 bases in between.

This chain uses TRBV7-2 with TRBJ2-7; tentatively, D is TRBD1 (5 bases). The germline V gene has CDR1 SGHTA and CDR2 FQGNSA. Deletions cut 0 bases from V and 3 bases from J, with 15 bases between. CDR3 length: 16 amino acids. The CDR3 here is CASSLALSGPYYEQYF. The CDR3 coding sequence is TGTGCCAGCAGCTTAGCGTTATCAGGGCCGTACTACGAGCAGTACTTC.

This rearrangement joins TRBV5-1 to TRBJ1-4; unclear D gene. Germline CDR1 reads SGHRS; CDR2 reads YFSETQ. CDR3 size: 15 residues. Between the trimmed V and J ends, which lost 1 base and 2 bases, there was a span of 9 bases. The CDR3 loop reads CASSLFGETNEKLFF. In DNA form, the CDR3 reads TGCGCCAGCAGCTTGTTCGGTGAGACTAATGAAAAACTGTTTTTT.

This clonotype was picked up many times. The chain couples TRBV29-1 to TRBJ2-3; D ambiguous. This CDR3 is built from 10 residues. Germline values: CDR1 SQVTM, CDR2 ANQGSEA. V was shortened by 6 bases and J by 0 bases, with 1 base between the two germline ends. In DNA form, the CDR3 reads TGCAGCGTGAGCACAGATACGCAGTATTTT. Translation gives CSVSTDTQYF.

This clonotype was seen a single time. This may be a read error, as it is one base from a much larger clone. The J gene is TRBJ2-5, the V gene TRBV20-1; maybe TRBD2 (6 bases). The germline V and J ends were trimmed by 0 bases and 5 bases, with 16 bases remaining between them. Germline CDR1 and CDR2: DFQATT and SNEGSKA (reference sequence). The CDR3 length is 15 residues. In DNA form, the CDR3 reads TGCAGTGCTAGAGATGATGCGGGGACCTGGGAGACCCAGTACTTC. Protein product: CSARDDAGTWETQYF.

V is TRBV5-6 and J is TRBJ1-1; D gene unclear. V was trimmed by 1 base and J by 7 bases, leaving 11 bases between them. Germline-derived CDR1 and CDR2 are SGHDT and YYEEEE. This CDR3 is 13 amino acids long. CDR3 bases: TGTGCCAGCAGCTTGATAGAGGGAAGTGAAGCTTTCTTT. As protein: CASSLIEGSEAFF.

This clonotype has a handful of counts. This CDR3 is CASSGGRVTQETQYF. As DNA, the CDR3 is TGTGCCAGCAGCGGAGGGAGGGTAACACAAGAGACCCAGTACTTC. The rearrangement uses TRBV7-9 and TRBJ2-5; 7 bases align to TRBD2. V trimming: 5 bases; J trimming: 2 bases; junction bases outside the gene matches: 8. CDR1 is SEHNR, CDR2 FQNEAQ, per germline (reference sequence). CDR3 size: 15 residues. Complete variable domain (other parts from reference TRBV7-9 and TRBJ2-5): DTGVSQNPRHKITKRGQNVTFRCDPISEHNRLYWYRQTLGQGPEFLTYFQNEAQLEKSRLLSDRFSAERPKGSFSTLEIQRTEQGDSAMYLCASSGGRVTQETQYFGPGTRLLVL.

The chain uses TRBV5-1 and TRBJ2-2; 8 bases match TRBD2. The trim removed 1 base at V and 3 bases at J, leaving 14 bases unmatched. The CDR3 totals 19 residues. From germline, CDR1 is SGHRS and CDR2 YFSETQ. The CDR3 nucleotides read TGCGCCAGCAGCTTGTACCCCCAAAGTAGCGGGGACGACACCGGGGAGCTGTTTTTT. The encoded protein is CASSLYPQSSGDDTGELFF.

This clonotype has a handful of counts. The J gene is TRBJ2-6, the V gene TRBV28; either TRBD1 or TRBD2 may fit D (5 bases each). Trimming pared 8 bases from V and 2 bases from J, leaving 13 bases between. CDR1 and CDR2 from the germline V gene are MDHEN and SYDVKM. This CDR3 spans 15 amino acids. The CDR3 nucleotides read TGTGCCAGCTGGGGGTACTGGACTGGGGCCAACGTCCTGACTTTC. Its protein product is CASWGYWTGANVLTF.

The rearrangement links TRBV2 to TRBJ2-3; 10 bases are a match to TRBD2. The CDR3 spans 15 residues. CDR1 and CDR2 (germline): SNHLY, FYNNEI. J was trimmed by 5 bases and V by 4 bases; bases with no gene match: 6. The CDR3 sequence is CASSAPSGSEDTQYF. In DNA form, the CDR3 reads TGTGCCAGCAGTGCTCCTAGCGGGAGTGAAGATACGCAGTATTTT.

This clonotype has just a few counts. J is TRBJ1-4 and V is TRBV11-2; TRBD1 matches 7 bases. Germline V gene sequence: CDR1 SGHAT, CDR2 FQNNGV. With V trimmed by 5 bases and J by 12 bases, 15 bases remained unmatched. This CDR3 spans 15 amino acids. The DNA of the CDR3 is TGTGCCAGCAGCCATTACAGGGGCGCTAAACCGGAACTGTTTTTT. This codes for CASSHYRGAKPELFF.

This clonotype was detected ten times or more. This rearrangement joins TRBV2 to TRBJ1-1; TRBD1 might be the D (5 bases). CDR1 and CDR2 (germline): SNHLY, FYNNEI. V was clipped by 7 bases and J by 8 bases, with 11 bases between them. The CDR3 has 11 amino acids. The CDR3 nucleotides read TGTGCCAGCACGCAGGGTGGGGAAGCTTTCTTT. Translating it yields CASTQGGEAFF.

The J gene is TRBJ1-4, the V gene TRBV7-2, with D perhaps TRBD1 (5 bases). The V end lost 10 bases, the J end lost 3 bases, and 15 bases lay between the germline ends. Germline lookup yields CDR1 SGHTA and CDR2 FQGNSA. This CDR3 has 14 residues. The CDR3 is CATREAGANEKLFF. The CDR3 bases are TGTGCCACCCGGGAGGCGGGGGCTAATGAAAAACTGTTTTTT.

This chain joins TRBV27 and TRBJ2-3; 12 nucleotides align to TRBD2. The CDR3 covers 18 residues. Trimming took 3 bases from V and 0 from J; bases not matched to a gene: 7. Germline CDR1 MNHEY, CDR2 SMNVEV (reference sequence). CDR3 nucleotide sequence: TGTGCCAGCAGTTTTTTGACTAGCGGGAGTTATAGCACAGATACGCAGTATTTT. The encoded protein is CASSFLTSGSYSTDTQYF.

This clonotype was counted a few times. The CDR3 bases are TGTGCCAGCAGCTTATTACCGGACAGGGGAGCCACTGAAGCTTTCTTT. As protein: CASSLLPDRGATEAFF. The V and J genes are TRBV7-2 and TRBJ1-1, with 9 bases matching TRBD1. Trimming took 2 bases from V and 4 from J; bases not matched to a gene: 8. The CDR3 is made up of 16 amino acids. The V gene's germline CDR1 is SGHTA and CDR2 FQGNSA. Full variable domain (outside the CDR3, taken from reference TRBV7-2 and TRBJ1-1): GAGVSQSPSNKVTEKGKDVELRCDPISGHTALYWYRQSLGQGLEFLIYFQGNSAPDKSGLPSDRFSAERTGGSVSTLTIQRTQQEDSAVYLCASSLLPDRGATEAFFGQGTRLTVV.

Ten or more counts support this clonotype. This chain uses TRBV6-5 with TRBJ2-3; 11 nucleotides match TRBD2. The CDR3 extends over 19 amino acids. Trimming removed 2 bases from V and 1 base from J; junction bases left unmatched: 11. The germline V gene has CDR1 MNHEY and CDR2 SVGAGI. The CDR3 DNA follows: TGTGCCAGCAGTTACGGTAGCGGGGGGGCTTTTATGGGCACAGATACGCAGTATTTT. It codes for CASSYGSGGAFMGTDTQYF.

This clonotype was detected a few times. The chain carries TRBV20-1 and TRBJ1-3; D is perhaps TRBD1 (6 bases). Trimming left V 6 bases short and J 0 bases short, with 12 bases between. Germline V gene lookup returns CDR1 DFQATT and CDR2 SNEGSKA (reference sequence). This CDR3 has 14 residues. CDR3 coding DNA: TGCAGTGCGTCGACAGGTTTCTCTGGAAACACCATATATTTT. It yields the protein CSASTGFSGNTIYF.

The sample holds a few counts of this clonotype. The chain joins TRBV18 to TRBJ1-1; D may be TRBD1 (6 bases). There are 15 residues in the CDR3. V dropped 3 bases and J dropped 0 bases, with 11 bases sitting between them. CDR1 is KGHSH and CDR2 is LQKENI in the germline V gene. The CDR3 protein is CASSPPQGLNTEAFF. As DNA, the CDR3 is TGTGCCAGCTCACCTCCACAGGGCCTGAACACTGAAGCTTTCTTT.

The rearrangement joins TRBV15 to TRBJ2-5; TRBD1 might be the D (5 bases). The CDR3 spans 12 residues. Between the trimmed V and J ends, which lost 4 bases and 5 bases, there was a span of 8 bases. Looked up from germline, CDR1 is LNHNV and CDR2 is YYDKDF (reference sequence). The CDR3 sequence is CATSTYRETQYF. In nucleotides, the CDR3 is TGTGCCACCAGCACCTACAGGGAGACCCAGTACTTC.

This clonotype was recorded at least ten times. The rearrangement links TRBV2 to TRBJ2-7; TRBD1 matches 8 bases. The trim removed 7 bases at V and 1 base at J, leaving 9 bases unmatched. CDR3 size: 15 residues. The V gene's germline CDR1 is SNHLY and CDR2 FYNNEI. The DNA for the CDR3 is TGTGCCAGCAAAACCGGACAGGGAGTTTCCTACGAGCAGTACTTC. This codes for CASKTGQGVSYEQYF.